The source of this T cell receptor beta chain is a study of cytomegalovirus exposure and HLA in healthy donors. The data were produced by immunoSEQ multiplex PCR, yet TCRdb's version contains in-frame clones alone and is incomplete. The repertoire has 250,000 or so clones, approximately 90% of them found once; the top ten carry 2.6%. Germline V gives CDR1 LNHDA, CDR2 SQIVND (reference sequence). The CDR3 consists of 14 residues. Trimming left V 10 bases short and J 4 bases short, with 17 bases between. The rearrangement joins TRBV19 to TRBJ1-5; D is unresolved. Input material: PBMCs. The sequence was obtained from a man aged 18 to 30 in good health and CMV-seronegative. CDR3 coding DNA: TGTGCCACCTCACGAGGCAGCGCAAATCAGCCCCAGCATTTT. The encoded protein is CATSRGSANQPQHF.